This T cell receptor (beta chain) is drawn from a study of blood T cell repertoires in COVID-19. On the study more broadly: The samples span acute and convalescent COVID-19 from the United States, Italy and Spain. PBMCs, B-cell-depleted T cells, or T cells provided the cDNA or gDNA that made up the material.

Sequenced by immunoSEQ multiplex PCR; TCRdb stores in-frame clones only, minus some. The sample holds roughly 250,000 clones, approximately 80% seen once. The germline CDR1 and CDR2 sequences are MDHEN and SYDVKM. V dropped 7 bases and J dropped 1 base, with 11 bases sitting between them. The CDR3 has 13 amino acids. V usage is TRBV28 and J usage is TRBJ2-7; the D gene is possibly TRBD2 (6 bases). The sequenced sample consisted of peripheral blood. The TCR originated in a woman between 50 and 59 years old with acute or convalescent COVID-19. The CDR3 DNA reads TGTGCCAGCACCCTGGGACTGTCCTACGAGCAGTACTTC. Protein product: CASTLGLSYEQYF.